The TCR beta chain under discussion was sequenced for a study of cytomegalovirus exposure and HLA in healthy donors. As for this clone: Antigen unknown.

Study-level findings and limits: In a later analysis, TCR association rates varied by HLA locus: DRB1 most, HLA-C fewest. Among TCR beta chains, those listed as cytomegalovirus-associated numbered more than 150.

Germline V gene data show CDR1 as MDHEN and CDR2 as SYDVKM. V dropped 5 bases and J dropped 12; count of bases not matched to a gene: 15. The CDR3 is made up of 14 amino acids. The primer mix had 60 Vbeta and 13 Jbeta primers. Profiled with immunoSEQ multiplex PCR; TCRdb holds only in-frame clones, not every one. The sample contains 150,000 to 200,000 clones, 60% to 85% of which appear only once. The chain recombines TRBV28 with TRBJ1-1; 7 nucleotides line up with TRBD1. This receptor was taken from a woman between 35 and 50 years old in good health and CMV-seronegative. The sequenced sample consisted of PBMCs. The CDR3 bases are TGTGCCAGCAGTCTATCCCAGACAGGGAAGTTGTCTTTCTTT. This translates into CASSLSQTGKLSFF.